Shown below are 30 T cell receptor beta chains from a single sample sequenced in a study of cytomegalovirus exposure and HLA in healthy donors. Researchers ran the PCR with 60 Vbeta and 13 Jbeta primers. Measured with immunoSEQ multiplex PCR; TCRdb has only the in-frame clones, and not every one. Of 75,000 to 95,000 clones detected, just under 90% appear once; the ten largest clones hold 2.3%. The source material was PBMCs. These receptors all come from a man between 18 and 35 years old in good health and CMV-seronegative.

This clone was seen only a few times. The chain employs TRBV5-6 and TRBJ1-6; a possible D gene is TRBD1 (5 bases). The germline V gene encodes CDR1 SGHDT and CDR2 YYEEEE. The V and J ends lost 0 bases and 6 bases respectively, with 10 bases between them. This CDR3 has 15 residues. CDR3 sequence reads: CASSLGAGRNSPLHF. The CDR3 nucleotides are TGTGCCAGCAGCTTGGGTGCAGGGCGTAATTCACCCCTCCACTTT. The full variable domain, its missing parts supplied by reference TRBV5-6 and TRBJ1-6, is DAGVTQSPTHLIKTRGQQVTLRCSPKSGHDTVSWYQQALGQGPQFIFQYYEEEERQRGNFPDRFSGHQFPNYSSELNVNALLLGDSALYLCASSLGAGRNSPLHFGNGTRLTVT.

V gene TRBV19 combines with J gene TRBJ1-5; D gene uncertain. The V end lost 1 base, the J end lost 2 bases, and 12 bases lay between the germline ends. The CDR3 runs 16 residues. Germline values: CDR1 LNHDA, CDR2 SQIVND (reference sequence). The CDR3 protein is CASSIGLPRGNQPQHF. In DNA form, the CDR3 reads TGTGCCAGTAGTATAGGTCTCCCGCGGGGCAATCAGCCCCAGCATTTT.

The chain employs TRBV10-3 and TRBJ2-3; the match to TRBD2 covers 12 bases. Germline V gene lookup returns CDR1 ENHRY and CDR2 SYGVKD. V shed 6 bases and J 6 bases; nucleotides not matched to a gene: 10. The CDR3 runs to 16 residues. The CDR3 protein is CAIRSAASGRADTQYF. CDR3 nucleotide sequence: TGTGCCATCAGGTCGGCGGCTAGCGGGAGGGCCGATACGCAGTATTTT.

This clone was counted once. The V call is TRBV28, the J call TRBJ2-2; D is perhaps TRBD2 (6 bases). The CDR3 is made up of 15 amino acids. The germline CDR1 and CDR2 sequences are MDHEN and SYDVKM. V lost 4 bases and J lost 9, with 18 bases in between. For the CDR3, the DNA is TGTGCCAGCAGTTCTGGTGGAGGGAACGGAAGGGAGCTGTTTTTT. This gives the protein CASSSGGGNGRELFF.

The genes are TRBV7-6 and TRBJ2-1, with 7 bases fitting TRBD1. CDR3 length: 18 residues. Germline V lookup: CDR1 SGHVS, CDR2 FNYEAQ. With 5 bases clipped from V and 4 bases from J, the junction kept 17 bases outside the gene matches. The CDR3 DNA is TGTGCCAGCAGCCCGAGCCCTTACAGGGGCCACTCTTACAATGAGCAGTTCTTC. Translated: CASSPSPYRGHSYNEQFF. The full variable domain, completed using reference TRBV7-6 and TRBJ2-1, is GAGVSQSPRYKVTKRGQDVALRCDPISGHVSLYWYRQALGQGPEFLTYFNYEAQQDKSGLPNDRFSAERPEGSISTLTIQRTEQRDSAMYRCASSPSPYRGHSYNEQFFGPGTRLTVL.

The rearrangement links TRBV28 to TRBJ1-1, with 10 positions matching TRBD1. J lost 10 bases, V lost 2 bases, and 7 bases had no gene match. The CDR3 runs to 14 residues. Germline loops: CDR1 MDHEN, CDR2 SYDVKM. CDR3 DNA: TGTGCCAGCAGTTTAGCTAGACAGGGGGCGGCAGCTTTCTTT. It codes for CASSLARQGAAAFF.

V and J are TRBV9 and TRBJ1-6; D remains unclear. The CDR3 spans 16 residues. The V gene's germline CDR1 is SGDLS and CDR2 YYNGEE. The V end was cut by 0 bases, the J end by 0 bases, with 7 bases between. The CDR3 reads CASSVAGSSYNSPLHF. CDR3 nucleotide sequence: TGTGCCAGCAGCGTAGCGGGGAGCTCCTATAATTCACCCCTCCACTTT.

J is TRBJ2-1 and V is TRBV19, with TRBD2 matching over 12 bases. V lost 3 bases and J lost 2; bases outside the gene matches: 8. Germline CDR1 and CDR2: LNHDA and SQIVND (reference sequence). This CDR3 region has 18 residues. CDR3 coding DNA: TGTGCCAGTAGTATTTTAGGGAGGACTAGCGGGACCTACAATGAGCAGTTCTTC. Its protein product is CASSILGRTSGTYNEQFF. Using reference TRBV19 and TRBJ2-1 for the parts outside the CDR3, the full variable domain is DGGITQSPKYLFRKEGQNVTLSCEQNLNHDAMYWYRQDPGQGLRLIYYSQIVNDFQKGDIAEGYSVSREKKESFPLTVTSAQKNPTAFYLCASSILGRTSGTYNEQFFGPGTRLTVL.

The CDR3 bases are TGTGCCAGTAGTGACAGCGCTCCAACTAATGAAAAACTGTTTTTT. The encoded protein is CASSDSAPTNEKLFF. The chain has TRBV19 and TRBJ1-4; possibly TRBD1 for D (5 bases). The CDR3 contains 15 residues. V lost 5 bases to trimming and J lost 0 bases, with 10 bases between them. Looked up from germline, CDR1 is LNHDA and CDR2 is SQIVND (reference sequence).

The chain links TRBV7-9 to TRBJ2-7; D perhaps matches TRBD1 (6 bases). The CDR3 runs 13 residues. V was clipped by 6 bases and J by 4 bases, with 13 bases between them. Germline CDR1 and CDR2: SEHNR and FQNEAQ (reference sequence). CDR3 loop: CASSRYGQYEQYF. CDR3 sequence (DNA): TGTGCCAGCAGTCGATACGGACAGTACGAGCAGTACTTC.

CDR3 sequence: CASNGGYTGELFF. CDR3 in DNA: TGCGCCAGCAACGGGGGATACACCGGGGAGCTGTTTTTT. The J gene is TRBJ2-2, the V gene TRBV5-1, with a possible D match to TRBD2 (6 bases). V lost 6 bases to trimming and J lost 3 bases, with 9 bases between them. The CDR3 totals 13 residues. Germline V lookup: CDR1 SGHRS, CDR2 YFSETQ.

This chain connects TRBV5-8 to TRBJ1-5, with D possibly being TRBD1 (6 bases). V was pared by 4 bases and J by 4 bases, with 21 bases between. Germline V gene data show CDR1 as SGHTS and CDR2 as YDEGEE. CDR3 length: 17 residues. The CDR3 DNA reads as TGTGCCAGCAGCCACTTCCGGGACAACTTAGGTAATCAGCCCCAGCATTTT. Its translation: CASSHFRDNLGNQPQHF.

This chain connects TRBV10-3 to TRBJ1-6, with D maybe TRBD1 (5 bases). Trimming removed 3 bases from V and 5 bases from J, with 11 bases in between. Per germline, CDR1 ENHRY and CDR2 SYGVKD. The CDR3 sequence is 15 residues long. The CDR3 loop reads CAISDSGANNSPLHF. CDR3 DNA sequence: TGTGCCATCAGTGACAGTGGGGCAAATAATTCACCCCTCCACTTT.

The genes are TRBV13 and TRBJ2-7; 7 positions match TRBD1. Germline CDR1 is PRHDT and CDR2 is FYEKMQ (reference sequence). The CDR3 extends over 13 amino acids. V dropped 0 bases and J dropped 4; count of bases not matched to a gene: 0. As DNA, the CDR3 is TGTGCCAGCAGCTTAGGGGACAGGTACGAGCAGTACTTC. Encoded protein: CASSLGDRYEQYF.

The chain recombines TRBV7-9 with TRBJ2-3; D is ambiguous. The germline V gene encodes CDR1 SEHNR and CDR2 FQNEAQ (reference sequence). V was pared by 2 bases and J by 3 bases, with 3 bases between. CDR3 length: 12 residues. CDR3: CASSLRTDTQYF. In DNA, the CDR3 is TGTGCCAGCAGCTTACGGACAGATACGCAGTATTTT.

J is TRBJ2-7 and V is TRBV28; 9 bases align to TRBD1. Germline values: CDR1 MDHEN, CDR2 SYDVKM. This CDR3 is built from 17 residues. The junction had 9 bases not matched to a gene; V was cut back by 2 bases and J by 1 base. CDR3 coding DNA: TGTGCCAGCAGTTTAAACAGGGGGCGCTTCCTATCCTACGAGCAGTACTTC. Translating gives CASSLNRGRFLSYEQYF.

This clone appeared a single time. This chain joins TRBV27 and TRBJ2-1; 9 bases are a match to TRBD1. The CDR3 loop spans 18 amino acids. The germline gives CDR1 MNHEY, CDR2 SMNVEV (reference sequence). Losses at the gene ends were 5 bases for V and 4 bases for J; bases not matched to a gene: 15. CDR3: CASSPTSLDRGKYNEQFF. CDR3 coding DNA: TGTGCCAGCAGTCCAACCTCCCTGGACAGGGGTAAATACAATGAGCAGTTCTTC.

CDR3 coding DNA: TGTGCCAGCAGTTTTCTCCCCGAGACAGGCCGGAACACCGGGGAGCTGTTTTTT. This codes for CASSFLPETGRNTGELFF. The chain employs TRBV28 and TRBJ2-2, with a weak D call TRBD1 (6 bases). With 3 bases removed from V and 1 base from J, the gap between germline ends came to 18 bases. Germline loops: CDR1 MDHEN, CDR2 SYDVKM. There are 18 residues in the CDR3.

The chain is built from TRBV19 and TRBJ1-1, with 10 bases that match TRBD1. This CDR3 is 15 amino acids long. Unmatched junction bases numbered 7, after V lost 6 bases and J lost 3 bases. Germline V gene data show CDR1 as LNHDA and CDR2 as SQIVND (reference sequence). CDR3 nucleotides: TGTGCCAGTAGCGGGGGACAGGGGTTTGACACTGAAGCTTTCTTT. Its protein is CASSGGQGFDTEAFF.

This clone was seen only a few times. This chain links TRBV7-9 with TRBJ1-2; the D is unclear. The CDR3 spans 15 residues. Looked up from germline, CDR1 is SEHNR and CDR2 is FQNEAQ (reference sequence). V was cut by 1 base and J by 4 bases, with 13 bases left in between. The CDR3 region has the DNA TGTGCCAGCAGCTTAGGTGCGGCAGAATCCTATGGCTACACCTTC. Amino acid sequence: CASSLGAAESYGYTF.

This clone was detected a few times. The V gene is TRBV4-1, the J gene TRBJ2-5; 7 bases are a match to TRBD1. The J call is uncertain, as TRBJ2-7 better fits the DNA end. CDR1 MGHRA and CDR2 YSYEKL come from the germline V gene. The CDR3 contains 14 residues. CDR3 nucleotide sequence: TGCGCCAGCAGCCAAGTGGGACAGCCCTACGAGCAGTACTTC. Its translation is CASSQVGQPYEQYF.

The rearrangement uses TRBV10-3 and TRBJ1-1, with D hard to call. Germline V lookup: CDR1 ENHRY, CDR2 SYGVKD. The CDR3 contains 15 residues. Trimming removed 0 bases at V and 0 bases at J, with 8 bases between. In nucleotides, the CDR3 is TGTGCCATCAGTGAGTCGGAGAGGATGAACACTGAAGCTTTCTTT. It yields the protein CAISESERMNTEAFF.

This chain uses TRBV27 with TRBJ2-2, with 7 bases aligning to TRBD2. Per germline, CDR1 MNHEY and CDR2 SMNVEV (reference sequence). This CDR3 is 14 amino acids long. J was trimmed by 6 bases and V by 6 bases; bases with no gene match: 7. The CDR3: CASRYGRFAGELFF. The CDR3 bases are TGTGCCAGCAGATACGGGAGGTTCGCCGGGGAGCTGTTTTTT.

This sequence joins TRBV19 and TRBJ2-1, with D perhaps TRBD2 (6 bases). Looked up from germline, CDR1 is LNHDA and CDR2 is SQIVND (reference sequence). This CDR3 region has 12 residues. V was trimmed by 4 bases and J by 13 bases, leaving 14 bases between them. CDR3 nucleotides: TGTGCCAGTAGTAAGTCGGGAGCGACCCAGTTCTTC. As protein: CASSKSGATQFF.

This clone was recorded once. The V and J genes are TRBV12-1 and TRBJ1-6; TRBD1 is taken as the D call from the table, unchecked against the DNA. TRBV12-1 is described as a pseudogene. This CDR3 contains 18 residues. The CDR3 nucleotides are TGTGCCAGCAGCTTGTCCGGGACATTAAGCTCCTATAATTCACCCCTCCACTTT. Translating gives CASSLSGTLSSYNSPLHF.

The chain combines TRBV27 with TRBJ2-7; 8 bases are a match to TRBD1. This CDR3 is built from 14 residues. Losses at the gene ends were 2 bases for V and 6 bases for J; bases not matched to a gene: 6. Per germline, CDR1 MNHEY and CDR2 SMNVEV (reference sequence). CDR3 sequence: CASSLGQGIGEQYF. The CDR3 DNA follows: TGTGCCAGCAGTTTAGGACAGGGTATCGGCGAGCAGTACTTC.

The chain has TRBV7-9 and TRBJ2-1; TRBD2 matches 14 bases. Losses at the gene ends were 7 bases for V and 8 bases for J; bases not matched to a gene: 4. The CDR3 sequence is 14 residues long. The germline CDR1 and CDR2 sequences are SEHNR and FQNEAQ (reference sequence). The DNA for the CDR3 is TGTGCCAGCACCGGGACTAGCGGGAGCGATGAGCAGTTCTTC. Encoded protein: CASTGTSGSDEQFF.

This sequence joins TRBV5-4 and TRBJ1-1; the match to TRBD1 covers 8 bases. Trimming cost V 4 bases and J 9 bases; bases outside gene matches: 8. This CDR3 has 13 residues. Germline V gives CDR1 SGHNT, CDR2 YYREEE (reference sequence). The DNA of the CDR3 is TGTGCCAGCAGCCCCCGGACAGGGATAAAAGCTTTCTTT. Translated: CASSPRTGIKAFF.

The rearrangement links TRBV5-1 to TRBJ1-6; D is unresolved. Germline V gives CDR1 SGHRS, CDR2 YFSETQ. V was pared by 0 bases and J by 10 bases, with 8 bases between. The CDR3 runs to 13 residues. The CDR3 sequence: CASSLAGRSPLHF. As DNA, the CDR3 is TGCGCCAGCAGCTTGGCCGGGAGGTCACCCCTCCACTTT.

The J gene is TRBJ2-5, the V gene TRBV5-1; no firm D call. The J call may be wrong; the DNA end is better matched by TRBJ2-7. The CDR3 has 14 amino acids. The germline V gene encodes CDR1 SGHRS and CDR2 YFSETQ. The CDR3 region has the DNA TGCGCCAGCAGCTTGATCCCGAGCTCCTACGAGCAGTACTTC. As protein: CASSLIPSSYEQYF.